The clone carrying this T cell receptor beta chain showed up just a few times. Antigen: not known. The germline CDR1 and CDR2 sequences are SGHRS and YFSETQ. The CDR3 runs 15 residues. Trimming took off 0 bases at V and 2 bases at J, with 10 bases between the two ends. This record comes from a study of post-analysis software for immune sequencing data. About the study: Relapsing-remitting, secondary progressive and progressive-relapsing forms of multiple sclerosis all featured among disease courses. Study-level findings and limits: A few TRBV segments occurring more often in patients than controls included TRBV5-6, TRBV5-1 and TRBV20-1. Strong co-clustering by F measure was seen for same-batch samples. Diversity measured as normalized Chao1 was significantly lower in multiple sclerosis patients than in controls.

Incorporated into the TCR beta cDNA libraries were unique molecular identifiers, which served to reduce PCR and sequencing biases. Using its own MiXCR run on the PCR reads, TCRdb lists one record per CDR3 protein. The sample includes approximately 730,000 distinct CDR3 sequences, around 27% seen only once; the top ten take roughly 0.57%. The TCR originated in a girl aged 10 to 17 with multiple sclerosis. The chain couples TRBV5-1 to TRBJ2-3; a possible D gene is TRBD2 (5 bases). Sequencing was done on a sample of blood. As DNA, the CDR3 is TGCGCCAGCAGCTTGGACACCCGGGACACAGATACGCAGTATTTT. It is translated as CASSLDTRDTDTQYF.